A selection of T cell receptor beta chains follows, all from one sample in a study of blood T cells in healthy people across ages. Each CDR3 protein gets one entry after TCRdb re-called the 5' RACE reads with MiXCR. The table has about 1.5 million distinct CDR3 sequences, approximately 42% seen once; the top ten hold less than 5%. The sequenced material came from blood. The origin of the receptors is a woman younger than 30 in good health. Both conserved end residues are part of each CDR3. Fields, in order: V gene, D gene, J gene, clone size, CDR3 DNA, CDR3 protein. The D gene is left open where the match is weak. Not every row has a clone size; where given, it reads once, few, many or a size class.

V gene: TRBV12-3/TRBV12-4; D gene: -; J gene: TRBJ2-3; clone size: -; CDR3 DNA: TGTGCCAGCAGTCGTAGCGTCCCTAGCACAGATACGCAGTATTTT; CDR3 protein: CASSRSVPSTDTQYF
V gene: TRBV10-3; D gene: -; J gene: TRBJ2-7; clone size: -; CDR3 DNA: TGTGCCATCAGTTTGACAGCATCCTACGAGCAGTACTTC; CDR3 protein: CAISLTASYEQYF
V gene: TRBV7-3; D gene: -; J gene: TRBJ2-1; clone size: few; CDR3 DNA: TGTGCCAGCAGCTTAATTAGCAGTTCCTACAATGAGCAGTTCTTC; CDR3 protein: CASSLISSSYNEQFF
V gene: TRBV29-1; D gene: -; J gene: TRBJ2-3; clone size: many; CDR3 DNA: TGCAGCGTTGAAGATCCTTGGCTGAAAGGAGATACGCAGTATTTT; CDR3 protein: CSVEDPWLKGDTQYF
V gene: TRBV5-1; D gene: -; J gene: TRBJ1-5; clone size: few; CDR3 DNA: TGCGCCAGCAGCTCCGAATGGGACCCGGGGTGGCAGCCCCAGCATTTT; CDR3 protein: CASSSEWDPGWQPQHF
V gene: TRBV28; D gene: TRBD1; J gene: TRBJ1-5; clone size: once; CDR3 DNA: TGTGCCAGCAGCGGGACAGTCTTTAGGTGGCCCCAGCATTTT; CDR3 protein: CASSGTVFRWPQHF
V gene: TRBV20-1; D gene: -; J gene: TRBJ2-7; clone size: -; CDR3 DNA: TGCAGTGCTAGAATGGGAACCGGCTCCTACGAGCAGTACTTC; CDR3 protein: CSARMGTGSYEQYF
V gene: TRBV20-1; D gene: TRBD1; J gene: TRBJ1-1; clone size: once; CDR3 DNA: TGCAGTGCTAGAGATTGGTCCGGGACAGGGGAAACCACTGAAGCTTTCTTT; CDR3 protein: CSARDWSGTGETTEAFF
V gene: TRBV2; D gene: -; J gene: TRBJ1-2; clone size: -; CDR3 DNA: TGTGCCAGCACCCTGGCAGTTAACTATGGCTACACCTTC; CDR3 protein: CASTLAVNYGYTF
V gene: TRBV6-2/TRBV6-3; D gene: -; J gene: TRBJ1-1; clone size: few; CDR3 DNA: TGTGCCAGCAGCCACCGGGGCCCTGAAGCTTTCTTT; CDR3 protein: CASSHRGPEAFF
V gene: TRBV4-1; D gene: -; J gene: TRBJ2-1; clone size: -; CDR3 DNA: TGCGCCAGCAGGTGGCAGGGGTCGGCCTCCTACAATGAGCAGTTCTTC; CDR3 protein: CASRWQGSASYNEQFF
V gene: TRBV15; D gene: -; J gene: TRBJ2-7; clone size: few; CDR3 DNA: TGTGCCACCAGCAGAGATCTGGCGTCCTACGAGCAGTACTTC; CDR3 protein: CATSRDLASYEQYF
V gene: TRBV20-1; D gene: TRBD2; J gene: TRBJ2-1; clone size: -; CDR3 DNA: TGCAGTGCTAAACCCGGGACTAGCGGGGGGATATTCTACAATGAGCAGTTCTTC; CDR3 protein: CSAKPGTSGGIFYNEQFF
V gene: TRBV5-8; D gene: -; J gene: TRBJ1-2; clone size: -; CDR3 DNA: TGTGCCAGCAGCTTGGTTGGGGAGTGGTCGGGAATCCCTTATGGCTGCACCTTC; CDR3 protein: CASSLVGEWSGIPYGCTF
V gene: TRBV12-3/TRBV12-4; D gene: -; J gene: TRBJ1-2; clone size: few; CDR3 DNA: TGTGCCAGCAGTTTAGCGCAGGGGAATAGGCCCTATGGCTACACCTTC; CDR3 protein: CASSLAQGNRPYGYTF